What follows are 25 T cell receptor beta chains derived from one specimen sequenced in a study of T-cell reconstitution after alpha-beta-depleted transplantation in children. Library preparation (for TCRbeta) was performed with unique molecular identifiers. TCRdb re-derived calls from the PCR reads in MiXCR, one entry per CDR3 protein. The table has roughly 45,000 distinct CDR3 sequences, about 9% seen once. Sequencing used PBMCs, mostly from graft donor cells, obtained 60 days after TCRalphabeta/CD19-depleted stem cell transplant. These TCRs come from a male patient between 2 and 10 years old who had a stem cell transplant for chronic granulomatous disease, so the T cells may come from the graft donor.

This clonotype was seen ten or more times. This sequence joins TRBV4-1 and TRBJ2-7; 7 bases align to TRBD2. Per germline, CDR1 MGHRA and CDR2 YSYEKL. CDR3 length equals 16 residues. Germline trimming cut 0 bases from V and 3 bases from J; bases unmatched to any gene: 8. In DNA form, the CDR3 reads TGCGCCAGCAGCCAAGAAGCCCTAGCGGAATACTACGAGCAGTACTTC. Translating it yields CASSQEALAEYYEQYF.

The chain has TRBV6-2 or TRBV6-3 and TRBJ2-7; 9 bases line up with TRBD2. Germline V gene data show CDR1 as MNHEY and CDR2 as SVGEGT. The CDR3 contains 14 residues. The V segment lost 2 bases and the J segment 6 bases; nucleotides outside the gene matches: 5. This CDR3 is CASSYQREVGEQYF. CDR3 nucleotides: TGTGCCAGCAGTTACCAGCGGGAGGTGGGCGAGCAGTACTTC.

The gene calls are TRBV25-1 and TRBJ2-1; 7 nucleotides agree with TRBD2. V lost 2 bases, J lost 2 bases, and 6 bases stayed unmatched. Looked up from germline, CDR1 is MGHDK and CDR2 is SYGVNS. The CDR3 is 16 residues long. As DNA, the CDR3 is TGTGCCAGCAGTGAAAATAGGGCGGGAGCCTACAATGAGCAGTTCTTC. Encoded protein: CASSENRAGAYNEQFF.

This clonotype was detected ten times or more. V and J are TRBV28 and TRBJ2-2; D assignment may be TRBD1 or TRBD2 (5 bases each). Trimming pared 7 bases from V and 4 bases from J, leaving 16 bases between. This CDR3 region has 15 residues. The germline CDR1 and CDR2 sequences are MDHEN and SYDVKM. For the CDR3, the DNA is TGTGCCAGCAACATCCCCGCAGGGACCACCGGGGAGCTGTTTTTT. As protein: CASNIPAGTTGELFF.

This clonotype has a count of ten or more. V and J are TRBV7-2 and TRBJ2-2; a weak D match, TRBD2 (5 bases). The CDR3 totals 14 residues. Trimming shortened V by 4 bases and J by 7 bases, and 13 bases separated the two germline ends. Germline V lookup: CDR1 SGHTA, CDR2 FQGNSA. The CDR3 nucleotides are TGTGCCAGCAGCTCCTTGAGGGTAAACGGGGAGCTGTTTTTT. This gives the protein CASSSLRVNGELFF.

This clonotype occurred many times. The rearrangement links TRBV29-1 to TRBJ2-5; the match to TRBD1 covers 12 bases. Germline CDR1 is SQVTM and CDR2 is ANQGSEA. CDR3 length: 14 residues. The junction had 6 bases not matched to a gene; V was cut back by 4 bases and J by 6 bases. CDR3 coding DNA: TGCAGCGTTGGCGCCGGGACAGGGGGCAAGACCCAGTACTTC. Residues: CSVGAGTGGKTQYF.

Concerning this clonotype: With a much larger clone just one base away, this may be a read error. Written as DNA, the CDR3 is TGTGTCAGTAGACTCGTGGCAGGGGGAGAGACCCAGTACTTC. It yields the protein CVSRLVAGGETQYF. This chain links TRBV19 with TRBJ2-5; 7 bases are a match to TRBD1. CDR3 length: 14 residues. Germline-derived CDR1 and CDR2 are LNHDA and SQIVND (reference sequence). Filled out from reference TRBV19 and TRBJ2-5, the complete variable domain reads DGGITQSPKYLFRKEGQNVTLSCEQNLNHDAMYWYRQDPGQGLRLIYYSQIVNDFQKGDIAEGYSVSREKKESFPLTVTSAQKNPTAFYLCVSRLVAGGETQYFGPGTRLLVL.

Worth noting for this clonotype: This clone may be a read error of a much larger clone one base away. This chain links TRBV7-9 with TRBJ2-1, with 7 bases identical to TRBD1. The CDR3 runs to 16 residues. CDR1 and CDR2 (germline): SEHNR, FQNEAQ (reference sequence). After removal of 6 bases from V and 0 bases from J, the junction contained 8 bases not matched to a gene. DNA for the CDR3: TGTGCCAGCAGAAGGGCTTCAGGGGGCTCCTACAATGAGCAGTTCTTC. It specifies CASRRASGGSYNEQFF.

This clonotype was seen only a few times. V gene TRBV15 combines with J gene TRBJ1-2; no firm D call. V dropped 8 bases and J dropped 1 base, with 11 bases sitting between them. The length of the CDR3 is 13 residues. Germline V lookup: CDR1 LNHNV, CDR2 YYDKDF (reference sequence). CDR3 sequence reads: CATQPRINYGYTF. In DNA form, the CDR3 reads TGTGCCACCCAACCCAGAATTAACTATGGCTACACCTTC.

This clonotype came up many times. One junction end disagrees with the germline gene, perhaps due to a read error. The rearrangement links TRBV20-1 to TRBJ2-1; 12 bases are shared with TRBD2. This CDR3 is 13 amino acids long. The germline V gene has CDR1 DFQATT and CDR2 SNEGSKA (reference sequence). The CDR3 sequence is CSASPTSGGYEVF. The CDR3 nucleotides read TGCAGTGCTAGCCCTACTAGCGGGGGGTACGAGGTCTTC.

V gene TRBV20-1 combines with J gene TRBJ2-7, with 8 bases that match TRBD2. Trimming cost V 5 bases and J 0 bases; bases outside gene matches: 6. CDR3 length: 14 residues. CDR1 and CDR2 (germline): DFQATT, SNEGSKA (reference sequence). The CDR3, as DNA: TGCAGTGCTGGCAAGCGGGGGCACTCCTACGAGCAGTACTTC. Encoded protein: CSAGKRGHSYEQYF.

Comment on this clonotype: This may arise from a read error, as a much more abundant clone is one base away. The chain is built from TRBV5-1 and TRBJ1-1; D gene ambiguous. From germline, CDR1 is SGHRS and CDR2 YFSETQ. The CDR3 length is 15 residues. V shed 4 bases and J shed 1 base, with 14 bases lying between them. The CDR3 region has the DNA TGCGCCAGCAGCCTTAGGACCACAGAGAACACTGAAGCTTTCTTT. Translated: CASSLRTTENTEAFF.

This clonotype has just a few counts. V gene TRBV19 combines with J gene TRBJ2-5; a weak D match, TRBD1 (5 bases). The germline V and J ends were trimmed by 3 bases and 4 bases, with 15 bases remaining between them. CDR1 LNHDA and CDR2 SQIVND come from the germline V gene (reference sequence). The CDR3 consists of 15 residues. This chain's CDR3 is CASSIWARQGETQYF. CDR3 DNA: TGTGCCAGTAGTATTTGGGCGCGGCAGGGAGAGACCCAGTACTTC.

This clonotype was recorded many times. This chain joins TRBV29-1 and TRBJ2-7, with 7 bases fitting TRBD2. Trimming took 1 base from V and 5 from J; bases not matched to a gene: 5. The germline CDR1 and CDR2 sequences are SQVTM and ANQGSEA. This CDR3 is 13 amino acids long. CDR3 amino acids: CSVEVMAGDEQYF. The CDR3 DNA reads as TGCAGCGTTGAAGTTATGGCGGGGGACGAGCAGTACTTC.

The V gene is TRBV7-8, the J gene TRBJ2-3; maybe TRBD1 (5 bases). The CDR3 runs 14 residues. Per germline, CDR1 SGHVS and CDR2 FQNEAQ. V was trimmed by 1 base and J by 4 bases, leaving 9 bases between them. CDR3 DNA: TGTGCCAGCAGCTTAGACAGGCTCGCAGATACGCAGTATTTT. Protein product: CASSLDRLADTQYF. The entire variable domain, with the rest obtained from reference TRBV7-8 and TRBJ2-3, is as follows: GAGVSQSPRYKVAKRGQDVALRCDPISGHVSLFWYQQALGQGPEFLTYFQNEAQLDKSGLPSDRFFAERPEGSVSTLKIQRTQQEDSAVYLCASSLDRLADTQYFGPGTRLTVL.

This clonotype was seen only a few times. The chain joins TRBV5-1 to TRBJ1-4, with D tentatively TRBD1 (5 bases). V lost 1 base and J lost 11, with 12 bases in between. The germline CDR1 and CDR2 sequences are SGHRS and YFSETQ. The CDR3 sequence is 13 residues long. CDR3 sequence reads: CASSLTGTRKLFF. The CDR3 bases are TGCGCCAGCAGCTTGACCGGGACCCGGAAACTGTTTTTT.

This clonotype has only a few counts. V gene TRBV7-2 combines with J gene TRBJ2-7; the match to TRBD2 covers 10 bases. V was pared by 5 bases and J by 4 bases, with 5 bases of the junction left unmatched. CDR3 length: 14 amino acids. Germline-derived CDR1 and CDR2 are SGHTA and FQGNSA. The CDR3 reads CASSQGLAEYEQYF. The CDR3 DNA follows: TGTGCCAGCAGCCAAGGACTAGCGGAGTACGAGCAGTACTTC.

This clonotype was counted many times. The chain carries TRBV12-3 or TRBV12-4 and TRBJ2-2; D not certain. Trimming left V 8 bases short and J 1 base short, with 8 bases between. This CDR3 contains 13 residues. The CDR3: CASDEKNTGELFF. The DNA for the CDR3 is TGTGCCAGCGATGAAAAGAACACCGGGGAGCTGTTTTTT.

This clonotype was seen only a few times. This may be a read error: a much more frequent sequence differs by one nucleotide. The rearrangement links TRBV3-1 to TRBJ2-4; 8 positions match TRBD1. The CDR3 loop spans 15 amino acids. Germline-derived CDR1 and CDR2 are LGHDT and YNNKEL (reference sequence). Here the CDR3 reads CASCQVRTGKNIQYF. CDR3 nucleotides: TGTGCCAGCTGCCAAGTGAGGACAGGGAAAAACATTCAGTACTTC.

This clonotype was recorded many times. This CDR3 reads CASSSGGPETQYF. The CDR3 DNA sequence: TGTGCCAGCAGCTCGGGAGGGCCGGAGACCCAGTACTTC. The V and J genes are TRBV7-9 and TRBJ2-5; 8 positions agree with TRBD2. V was clipped by 4 bases and J by 5 bases; unmatched bases: 3. The CDR3 consists of 13 residues. Looked up from germline, CDR1 is SEHNR and CDR2 is FQNEAQ (reference sequence).

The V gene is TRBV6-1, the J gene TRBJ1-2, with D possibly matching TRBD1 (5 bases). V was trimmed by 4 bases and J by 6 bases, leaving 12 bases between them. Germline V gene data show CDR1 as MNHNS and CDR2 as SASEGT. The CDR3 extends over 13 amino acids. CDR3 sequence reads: CASSVTESDGYTF. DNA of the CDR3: TGTGCCAGCAGTGTGACAGAAAGTGATGGCTACACCTTC.

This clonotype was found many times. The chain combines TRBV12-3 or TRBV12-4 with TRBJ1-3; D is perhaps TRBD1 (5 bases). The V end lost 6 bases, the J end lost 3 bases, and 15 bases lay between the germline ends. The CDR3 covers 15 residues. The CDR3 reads CASSRQLGFGNTIYF. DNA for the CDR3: TGTGCCAGCAGCCGACAGTTGGGGTTTGGAAACACCATATATTTT.

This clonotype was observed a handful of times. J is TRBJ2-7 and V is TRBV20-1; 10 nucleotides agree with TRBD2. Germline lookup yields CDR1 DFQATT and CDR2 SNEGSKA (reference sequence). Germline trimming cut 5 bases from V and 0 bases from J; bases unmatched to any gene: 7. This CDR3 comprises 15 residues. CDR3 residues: CSAFDSSGSSYEQYF. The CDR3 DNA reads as TGCAGTGCTTTTGATTCTAGCGGGAGCTCCTACGAGCAGTACTTC.

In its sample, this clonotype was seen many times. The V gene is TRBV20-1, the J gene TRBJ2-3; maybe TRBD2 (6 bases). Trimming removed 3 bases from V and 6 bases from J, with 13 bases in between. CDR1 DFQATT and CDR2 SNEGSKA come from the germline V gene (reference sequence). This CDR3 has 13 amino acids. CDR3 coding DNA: TGCAGTGCTAGGGTCGCGGGACCGGATACGCAGTATTTT. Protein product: CSARVAGPDTQYF.

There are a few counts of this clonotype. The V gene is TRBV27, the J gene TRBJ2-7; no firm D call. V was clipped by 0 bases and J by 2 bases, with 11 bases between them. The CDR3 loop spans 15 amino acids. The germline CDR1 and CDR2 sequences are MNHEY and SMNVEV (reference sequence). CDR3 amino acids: CASSLSRRGPYEQYF. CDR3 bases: TGTGCCAGCAGTTTATCGCGGCGTGGACCCTACGAGCAGTACTTC.